This T cell receptor beta chain is from a study of response to subunit inactivated influenza vaccine. TCRdb itself ran the RT-PCR reads through MiXCR, one entry per CDR3 protein. The sample lists 150,000 to 200,000 distinct CDR3 sequences, approximately 12% occurring once. V shed 2 bases, J shed 5 bases, and the junction held 8 bases outside the gene matches. Germline lookup yields CDR1 DFQATT and CDR2 SNEGSKA (reference sequence). The CDR3 spans 15 residues. These sequences were also reported in another study, on T cells expressing NK-cell markers. As that report states: Template switching by 5'RACE with UMIs generated the TCR beta cDNA. In several experiments, sorting was restricted to alpha-beta TCR T cells by an anti-gamma-delta TCR antibody. Dominant NKG2C+ clonotypes were found to form roughly 1.0-7.0% of CD8+ T cells in 5 or 6 donors. It was still unclear whether expanded NKG2C+ T cell clones were HCMV specific.

The source of this sequence is a man in his forties or fifties who received an inactivated influenza vaccine. This chain uses TRBV20-1 with TRBJ2-5; 10 bases are a match to TRBD2. The source material was CD8+ T cells sorted from PBMCs, sampled 11 to 12 days after vaccination. The CDR3 region has the DNA TGCAGTGCTAGACGGTGGAGACTAGCGGGTGAGACCCAGTACTTC. Protein product: CSARRWRLAGETQYF.